Listed here are 12 T cell receptor beta chains from one sample, sequenced in a study of blood T cell repertoires in COVID-19. The table came from immunoSEQ multiplex PCR; TCRdb's copy has only in-frame clones and leaves some out. The repertoire holds under 250,000 clones, with 75% to 90% as singletons. Sequences were obtained from peripheral blood. Receptor source: a man aged 40-49 years with acute or convalescent COVID-19.

The J gene is TRBJ2-1, the V gene TRBV9, with 8 bases lining up with TRBD2. Germline-derived CDR1 and CDR2 are SGDLS and YYNGEE. CDR3 length: 18 residues. Trimming took 1 base from V and 0 from J; bases not matched to a gene: 9. The CDR3 loop reads CASSVFGSSGSSYNEQFF. The CDR3 DNA sequence: TGTGCCAGCAGCGTATTTGGGTCCAGCGGGAGCTCCTACAATGAGCAGTTCTTC. Variable domain in full (rest from reference TRBV9 and TRBJ2-1): DSGVTQTPKHLITATGQRVTLRCSPRSGDLSVYWYQQSLDQGLQFLIQYYNGEERAKGNILERFSAQQFPDLHSELNLSSLELGDSALYFCASSVFGSSGSSYNEQFFGPGTRLTVL.

CDR3 in amino acids: CSVVGLAGADTQYF. The DNA of the CDR3 is TGCAGCGTCGTGGGACTAGCGGGAGCAGATACGCAGTATTTT. The V and J genes are TRBV29-1 and TRBJ2-3, with TRBD2 matching over 14 bases. Germline CDR1 and CDR2: SQVTM and ANQGSEA. Losses at the gene ends were 6 bases for V and 4 bases for J; bases not matched to a gene: 3. The CDR3 is 14 residues long.

This clone was seen more than once but under ten times. This specimen includes other DNA sequences encoding the same CDR3. This chain uses TRBV4-2 with TRBJ1-2; 9 bases match TRBD1. Unmatched junction bases numbered 1, after V lost 1 base and J lost 7 bases. Germline-derived CDR1 and CDR2 are LGHNA and YNFKEQ. This CDR3 spans 13 amino acids. DNA of the CDR3: TGTGCCAGCAGCCAAGGGGACAGGGTTGGCTACACCTTC. It yields the protein CASSQGDRVGYTF.

The rearrangement links TRBV6-1 to TRBJ2-5, with a possible D match to TRBD2 (6 bases). Germline CDR1 is MNHNS and CDR2 is SASEGT. Trimming took 2 bases from V and 4 from J, leaving 14 bases between them. The CDR3 contains 15 residues. In nucleotides, the CDR3 is TGTGCCAGCAGTGAAACCGTCCGGGGAGGAGAGACCCAGTACTTC. This encodes CASSETVRGGETQYF.

The chain is built from TRBV6-2 or TRBV6-3 and TRBJ1-5; the match to TRBD1 covers 7 bases. V dropped 5 bases and J dropped 6; count of bases not matched to a gene: 13. The length of the CDR3 is 16 residues. Germline CDR1 is MNHEY and CDR2 is SVGEGT. The CDR3 DNA is TGTGCCAGCAGTGTACCCGGGACAGCTGTATCTCAGCCCCAGCATTTT. It yields the protein CASSVPGTAVSQPQHF.

The rearrangement uses TRBV6-6 and TRBJ1-5; the D is unclear. This CDR3 has 16 amino acids. Trimming left V 2 bases short and J 4 bases short, with 15 bases between. Per germline, CDR1 MNHNY and CDR2 SVGAGI (reference sequence). Written as DNA, the CDR3 is TGTGCCAGCAGTTACGGGCCCCCGGCAGCTAATCAGCCCCAGCATTTT. Amino acids: CASSYGPPAANQPQHF.

This chain links TRBV7-6 with TRBJ1-2; D gene ambiguous. CDR1 SGHVS and CDR2 FNYEAQ come from the germline V gene. The germline V and J ends were trimmed by 5 bases and 7 bases, with 14 bases remaining between them. This CDR3 spans 13 amino acids. CDR3 bases: TGTGCCAGCAGCCCTTCCTCTACTGGTGGCTACACCTTC. This sequence encodes CASSPSSTGGYTF.

The chain joins TRBV18 to TRBJ2-2; TRBD1 might be the D (6 bases). From germline, CDR1 is KGHSH and CDR2 LQKENI. V was shortened by 3 bases and J by 2 bases, with 13 bases between the two germline ends. The CDR3 covers 16 residues. In DNA, the CDR3 is TGTGCCAGCTCACCGCGAGGGGACACCAACACCGGGGAGCTGTTTTTT. This sequence encodes CASSPRGDTNTGELFF.

The CDR3 bases are TGTGCCAGCAGCTTGAGGGGACAGACAAACTATGGCTACACCTTC. Translated, it gives CASSLRGQTNYGYTF. The J gene is TRBJ1-2, the V gene TRBV5-8; 7 bases are a match to TRBD1. Germline CDR1 is SGHTS and CDR2 is YDEGEE. V was pared by 1 base and J by 2 bases, with 5 bases of the junction left unmatched. CDR3 size: 15 residues. The whole variable domain, filled in from reference TRBV5-8 and TRBJ1-2, reads EAGVTQSPTHLIKTRGQQATLRCSPISGHTSVYWYQQALGLGLQFLLWYDEGEERNRGNFPPRFSGRQFPNYSSELNVNALELEDSALYLCASSLRGQTNYGYTFGSGTRLTVV.

This clone was counted once. The chain joins TRBV7-8 to TRBJ1-5; the match to TRBD1 covers 10 bases. The CDR3 contains 15 residues. Trimming cost V 7 bases and J 4 bases; bases outside gene matches: 7. Per germline, CDR1 SGHVS and CDR2 FQNEAQ. The CDR3 nucleotides read TGTGCCAGCAACGCCGGGACAGGGGAAAATCAGCCCCAGCATTTT. Translating gives CASNAGTGENQPQHF.

The J gene is TRBJ2-5, the V gene TRBV18, with 11 bases aligning to TRBD2. Germline CDR1 and CDR2: KGHSH and LQKENI. CDR3 length: 16 residues. V lost 6 bases, J lost 4 bases, and 10 bases stayed unmatched. The chain's CDR3 is CASSPNSGRASETQYF. CDR3 sequence (DNA): TGTGCCAGCTCGCCAAATAGCGGGAGGGCCTCAGAGACCCAGTACTTC.

CDR3 region: CASSLSGTGGHNEQFF. Here the CDR3 DNA reads TGTGCCAGCAGCTTATCCGGGACAGGGGGCCACAATGAGCAGTTCTTC. This rearrangement joins TRBV11-3 to TRBJ2-1; 12 bases line up with TRBD1. From germline, CDR1 is SGHNT and CDR2 YENEEA. Germline trimming cut 2 bases from V and 5 bases from J; bases unmatched to any gene: 4. This CDR3 contains 16 residues.